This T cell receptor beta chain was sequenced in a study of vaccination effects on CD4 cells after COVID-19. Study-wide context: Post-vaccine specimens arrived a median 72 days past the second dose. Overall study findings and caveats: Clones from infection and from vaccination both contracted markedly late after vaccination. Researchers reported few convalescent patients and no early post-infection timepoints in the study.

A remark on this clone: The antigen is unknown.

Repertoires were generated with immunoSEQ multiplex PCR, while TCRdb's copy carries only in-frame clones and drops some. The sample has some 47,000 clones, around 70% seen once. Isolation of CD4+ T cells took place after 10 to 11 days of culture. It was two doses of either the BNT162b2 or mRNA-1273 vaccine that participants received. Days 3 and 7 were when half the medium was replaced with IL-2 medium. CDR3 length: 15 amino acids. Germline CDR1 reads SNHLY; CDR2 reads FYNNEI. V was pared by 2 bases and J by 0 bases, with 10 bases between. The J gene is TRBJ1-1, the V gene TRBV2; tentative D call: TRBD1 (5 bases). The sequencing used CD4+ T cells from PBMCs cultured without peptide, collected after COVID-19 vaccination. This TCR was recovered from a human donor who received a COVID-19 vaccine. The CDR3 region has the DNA TGTGCCAGCAGTGAATCGGGGGTCATGAACACTGAAGCTTTCTTT. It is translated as CASSESGVMNTEAFF.